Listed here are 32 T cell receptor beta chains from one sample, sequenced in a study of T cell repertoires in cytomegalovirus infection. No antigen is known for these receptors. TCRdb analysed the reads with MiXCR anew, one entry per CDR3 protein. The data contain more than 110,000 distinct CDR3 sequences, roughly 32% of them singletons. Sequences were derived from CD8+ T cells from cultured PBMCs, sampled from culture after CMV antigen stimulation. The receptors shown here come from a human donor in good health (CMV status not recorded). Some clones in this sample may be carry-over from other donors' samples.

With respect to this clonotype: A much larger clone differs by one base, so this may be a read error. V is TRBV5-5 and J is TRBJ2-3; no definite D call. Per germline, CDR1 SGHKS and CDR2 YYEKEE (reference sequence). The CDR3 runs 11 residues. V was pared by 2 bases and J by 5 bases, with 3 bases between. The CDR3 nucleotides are TGTGCCAGCAGCTTTGAAGATACGCAGTATTTT. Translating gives CASSFEDTQYF.

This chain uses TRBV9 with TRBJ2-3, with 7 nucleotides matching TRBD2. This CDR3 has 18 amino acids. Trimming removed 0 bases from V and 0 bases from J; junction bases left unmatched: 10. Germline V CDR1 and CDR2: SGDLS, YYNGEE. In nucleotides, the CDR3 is TGTGCCAGCAGCGTAGCTGAGGGAGGGCTTCCTAGCACAGATACGCAGTATTTT. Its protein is CASSVAEGGLPSTDTQYF.

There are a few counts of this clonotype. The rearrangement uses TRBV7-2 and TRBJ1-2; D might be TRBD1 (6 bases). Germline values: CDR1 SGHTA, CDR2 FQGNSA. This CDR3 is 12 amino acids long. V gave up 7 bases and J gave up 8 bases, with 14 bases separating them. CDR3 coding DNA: TGTGCCAGCACCGGGGGCGCGTCCGGCTACACCTTC. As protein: CASTGGASGYTF. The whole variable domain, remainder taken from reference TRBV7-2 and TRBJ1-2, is GAGVSQSPSNKVTEKGKDVELRCDPISGHTALYWYRQSLGQGLEFLIYFQGNSAPDKSGLPSDRFSAERTGGSVSTLTIQRTQQEDSAVYLCASTGGASGYTFGSGTRLTVV.

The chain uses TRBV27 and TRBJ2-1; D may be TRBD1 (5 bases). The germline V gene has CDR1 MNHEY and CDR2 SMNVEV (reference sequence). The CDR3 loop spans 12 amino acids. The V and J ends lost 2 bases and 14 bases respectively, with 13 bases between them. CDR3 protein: CASSLGQGREFF. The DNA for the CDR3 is TGTGCCAGCAGTTTAGGGCAGGGAAGGGAGTTCTTC.

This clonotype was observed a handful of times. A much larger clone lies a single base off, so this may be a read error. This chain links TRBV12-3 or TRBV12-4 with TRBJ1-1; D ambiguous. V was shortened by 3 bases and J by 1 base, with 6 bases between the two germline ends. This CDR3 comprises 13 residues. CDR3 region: CASSFRRNTEAFF. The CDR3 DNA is TGTGCCAGCAGTTTCAGGAGGAACACTGAAGCTTTCTTT.

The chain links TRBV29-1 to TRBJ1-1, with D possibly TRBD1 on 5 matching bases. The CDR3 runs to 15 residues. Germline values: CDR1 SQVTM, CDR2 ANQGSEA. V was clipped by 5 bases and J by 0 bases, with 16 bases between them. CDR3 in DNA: TGCAGCGTTCCTAACCTTCGACAGATGAACACTGAAGCTTTCTTT. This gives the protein CSVPNLRQMNTEAFF.

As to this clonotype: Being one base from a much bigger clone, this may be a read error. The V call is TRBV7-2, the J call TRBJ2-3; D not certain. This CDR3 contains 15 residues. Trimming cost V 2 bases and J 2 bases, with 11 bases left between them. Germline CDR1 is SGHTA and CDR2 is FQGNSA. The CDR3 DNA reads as TGTGCCAGCAGCTTACGGCTAGGGAACACAGATACGCAGTATTTT. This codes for CASSLRLGNTDTQYF. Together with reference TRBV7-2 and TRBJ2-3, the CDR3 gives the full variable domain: GAGVSQSPSNKVTEKGKDVELRCDPISGHTALYWYRQSLGQGLEFLIYFQGNSAPDKSGLPSDRFSAERTGGSVSTLTIQRTQQEDSAVYLCASSLRLGNTDTQYFGPGTRLTVL.

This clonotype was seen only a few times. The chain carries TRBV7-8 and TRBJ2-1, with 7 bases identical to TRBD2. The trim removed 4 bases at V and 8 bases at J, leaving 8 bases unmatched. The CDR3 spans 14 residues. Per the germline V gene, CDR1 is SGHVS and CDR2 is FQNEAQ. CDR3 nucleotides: TGTGCCAGCAGCTGGGGGGGAGGGGTGGATGAGCAGTTCTTC. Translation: CASSWGGGVDEQFF.

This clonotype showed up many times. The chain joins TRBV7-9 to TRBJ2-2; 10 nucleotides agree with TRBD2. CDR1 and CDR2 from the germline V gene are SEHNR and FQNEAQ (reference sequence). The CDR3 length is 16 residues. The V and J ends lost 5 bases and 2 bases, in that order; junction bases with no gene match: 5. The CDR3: CASSPSGGHNTGELFF. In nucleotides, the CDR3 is TGTGCCAGCAGCCCTAGCGGGGGCCACAACACCGGGGAGCTGTTTTTT. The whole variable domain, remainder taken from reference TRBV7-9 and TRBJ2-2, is DTGVSQNPRHKITKRGQNVTFRCDPISEHNRLYWYRQTLGQGPEFLTYFQNEAQLEKSRLLSDRFSAERPKGSFSTLEIQRTEQGDSAMYLCASSPSGGHNTGELFFGEGSRLTVL.

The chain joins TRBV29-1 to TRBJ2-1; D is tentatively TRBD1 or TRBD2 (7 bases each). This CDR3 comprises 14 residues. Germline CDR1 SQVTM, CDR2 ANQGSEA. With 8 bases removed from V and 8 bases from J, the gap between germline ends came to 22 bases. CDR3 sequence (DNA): TGCAGCCTGGGGGGGGTCACAGGGGCCCATGAGCAGTTCTTC. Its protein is CSLGGVTGAHEQFF.

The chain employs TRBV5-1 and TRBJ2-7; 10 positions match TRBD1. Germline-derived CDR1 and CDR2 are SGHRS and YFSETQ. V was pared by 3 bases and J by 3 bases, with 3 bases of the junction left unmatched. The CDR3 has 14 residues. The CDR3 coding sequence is TGCGCCAGCAGCTGGAGGACAGGGGGCTACGAGCAGTACTTC. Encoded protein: CASSWRTGGYEQYF.

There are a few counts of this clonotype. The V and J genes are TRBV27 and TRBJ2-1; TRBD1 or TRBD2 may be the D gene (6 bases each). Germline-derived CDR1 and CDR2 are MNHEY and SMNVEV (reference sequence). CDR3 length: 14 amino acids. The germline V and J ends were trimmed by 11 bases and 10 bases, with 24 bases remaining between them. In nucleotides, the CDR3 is TGTGCCTGCCGGACCGGTGGGGGGCCCGGCGAGCAGTTCTTC. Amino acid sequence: CACRTGGGPGEQFF.

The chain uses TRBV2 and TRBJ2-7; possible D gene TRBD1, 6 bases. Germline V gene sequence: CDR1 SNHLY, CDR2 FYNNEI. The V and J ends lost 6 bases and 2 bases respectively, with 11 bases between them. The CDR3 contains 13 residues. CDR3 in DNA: TGTGCCAGCAGGCTGAACAGGGCCTACGAGCAGTACTTC. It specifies CASRLNRAYEQYF.

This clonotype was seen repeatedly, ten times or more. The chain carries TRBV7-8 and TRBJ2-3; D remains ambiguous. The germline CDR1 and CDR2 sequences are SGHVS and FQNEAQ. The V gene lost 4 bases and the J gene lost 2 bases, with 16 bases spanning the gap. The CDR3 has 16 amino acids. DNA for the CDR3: TGTGCCAGCAGCTCCGATGGACCACCACTCACAGATACGCAGTATTTT. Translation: CASSSDGPPLTDTQYF.

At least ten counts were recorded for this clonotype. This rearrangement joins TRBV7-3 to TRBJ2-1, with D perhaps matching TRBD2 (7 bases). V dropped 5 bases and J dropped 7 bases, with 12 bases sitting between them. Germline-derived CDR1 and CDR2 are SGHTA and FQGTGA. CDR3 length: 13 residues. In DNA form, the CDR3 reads TGTGCCAGCAGCGGCGGGGGCGTTAATGAGCAGTTCTTC. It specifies CASSGGGVNEQFF.

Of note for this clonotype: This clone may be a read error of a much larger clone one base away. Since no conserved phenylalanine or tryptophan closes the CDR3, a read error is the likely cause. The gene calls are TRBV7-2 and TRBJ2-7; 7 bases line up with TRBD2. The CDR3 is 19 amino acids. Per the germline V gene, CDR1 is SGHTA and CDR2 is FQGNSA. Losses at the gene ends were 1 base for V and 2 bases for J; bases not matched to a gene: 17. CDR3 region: CASSLVVSGIRGIAYEQYY. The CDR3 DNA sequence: TGTGCCAGCAGCTTAGTCGTAAGCGGGATTCGGGGGATAGCCTACGAGCAGTACTAC.

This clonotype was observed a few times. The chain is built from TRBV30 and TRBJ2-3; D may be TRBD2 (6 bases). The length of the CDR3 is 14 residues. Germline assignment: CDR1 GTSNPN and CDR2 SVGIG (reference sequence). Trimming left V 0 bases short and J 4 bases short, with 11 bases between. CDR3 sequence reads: CAWSVGGVADTQYF. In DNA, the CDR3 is TGTGCCTGGAGTGTAGGCGGGGTAGCAGATACGCAGTATTTT.

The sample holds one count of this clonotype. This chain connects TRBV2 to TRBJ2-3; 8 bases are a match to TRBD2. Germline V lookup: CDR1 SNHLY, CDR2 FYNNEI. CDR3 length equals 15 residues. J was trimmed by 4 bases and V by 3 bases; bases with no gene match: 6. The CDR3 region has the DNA TGTGCCAGCAGTGATGGACGGGGGGGCCCAGATACGCAGTATTTT. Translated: CASSDGRGGPDTQYF.

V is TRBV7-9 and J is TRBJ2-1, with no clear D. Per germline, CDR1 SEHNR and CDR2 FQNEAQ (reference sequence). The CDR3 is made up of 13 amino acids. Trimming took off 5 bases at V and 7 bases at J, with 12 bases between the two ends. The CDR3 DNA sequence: TGTGCCAGCAGCCCCCCACCTAGGAATGAGCAGTTCTTC. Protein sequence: CASSPPPRNEQFF.

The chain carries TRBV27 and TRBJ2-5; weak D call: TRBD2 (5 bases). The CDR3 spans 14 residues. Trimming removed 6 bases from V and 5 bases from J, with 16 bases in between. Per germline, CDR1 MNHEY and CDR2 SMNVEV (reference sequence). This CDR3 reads CASSSGLRRETQYF. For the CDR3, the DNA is TGTGCCAGCAGCTCGGGCCTCAGGAGGGAGACCCAGTACTTC.

In DNA form, the CDR3 reads TGTGCCAGCAGTGCTACCCATTCGTTGGAGACCCAGTACTTC. Translation: CASSATHSLETQYF. The chain employs TRBV6-1 and TRBJ2-5, with D unclear. From germline, CDR1 is MNHNS and CDR2 SASEGT. CDR3 length: 14 residues. With 4 bases removed from V and 5 bases from J, the gap between germline ends came to 14 bases.

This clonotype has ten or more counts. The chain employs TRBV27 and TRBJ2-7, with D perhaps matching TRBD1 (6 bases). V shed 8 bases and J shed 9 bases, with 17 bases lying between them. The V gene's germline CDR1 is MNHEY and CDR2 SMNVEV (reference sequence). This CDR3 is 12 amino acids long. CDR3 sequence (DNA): TGTGCCAGCCGAACAGGGTACCACGCGCAGTACTTC. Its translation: CASRTGYHAQYF.

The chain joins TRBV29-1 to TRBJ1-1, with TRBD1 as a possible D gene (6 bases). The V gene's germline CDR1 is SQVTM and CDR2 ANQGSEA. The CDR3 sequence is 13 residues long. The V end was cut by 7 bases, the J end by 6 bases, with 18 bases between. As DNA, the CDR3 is TGCAGCGCACAACTCCAAGGGGGGCCTGAAGCTTTCTTT. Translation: CSAQLQGGPEAFF.

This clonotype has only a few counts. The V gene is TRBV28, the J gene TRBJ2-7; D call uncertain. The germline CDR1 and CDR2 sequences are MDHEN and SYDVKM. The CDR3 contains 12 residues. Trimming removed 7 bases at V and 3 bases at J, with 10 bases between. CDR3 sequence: CASTDMVYEQYF. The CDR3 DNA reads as TGTGCCAGCACGGATATGGTCTACGAGCAGTACTTC.

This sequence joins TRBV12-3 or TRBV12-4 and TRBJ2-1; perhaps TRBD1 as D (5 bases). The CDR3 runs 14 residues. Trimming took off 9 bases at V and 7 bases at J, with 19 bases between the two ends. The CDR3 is CASQSVDSRNEQFF. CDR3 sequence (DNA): TGTGCCAGTCAGTCCGTTGACAGTCGGAATGAGCAGTTCTTC.

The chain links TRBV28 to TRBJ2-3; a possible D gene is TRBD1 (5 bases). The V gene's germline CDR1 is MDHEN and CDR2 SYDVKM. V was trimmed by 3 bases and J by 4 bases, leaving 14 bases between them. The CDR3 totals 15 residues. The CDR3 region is CASSFSGQGADTQYF. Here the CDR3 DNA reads TGTGCCAGCAGTTTTTCCGGGCAGGGCGCAGATACGCAGTATTTT.

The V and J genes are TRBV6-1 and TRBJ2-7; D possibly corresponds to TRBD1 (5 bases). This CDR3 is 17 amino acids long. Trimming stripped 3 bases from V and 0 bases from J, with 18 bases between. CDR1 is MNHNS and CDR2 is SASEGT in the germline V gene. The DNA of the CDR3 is TGTGCCAGCAGTGAGAGGTGGGTAGGGGCCTCCTCCTACGAGCAGTACTTC. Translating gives CASSERWVGASSYEQYF.

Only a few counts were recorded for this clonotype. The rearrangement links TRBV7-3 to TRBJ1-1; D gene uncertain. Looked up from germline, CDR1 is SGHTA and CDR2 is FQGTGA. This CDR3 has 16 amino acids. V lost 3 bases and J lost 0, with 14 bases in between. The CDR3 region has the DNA TGTGCCAGCAGCTTTCTGGGTCGAACGGTGAACACTGAAGCTTTCTTT. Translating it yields CASSFLGRTVNTEAFF.

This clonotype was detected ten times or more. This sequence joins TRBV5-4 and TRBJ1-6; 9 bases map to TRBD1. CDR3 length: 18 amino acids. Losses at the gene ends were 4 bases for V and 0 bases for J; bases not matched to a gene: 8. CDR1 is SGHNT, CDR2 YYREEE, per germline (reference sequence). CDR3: CASSPTGGLSSYNSPLHF. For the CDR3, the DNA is TGTGCCAGCAGCCCGACAGGGGGTCTCAGCTCCTATAATTCACCCCTCCACTTT.

The CDR3 DNA follows: TGTGCCAGCAGTGAAACCGGGGAGAACACTGAAGCTTTCTTT. Translating it yields CASSETGENTEAFF. The chain uses TRBV2 and TRBJ1-1; D unresolved. The ends were cut back, 2 bases at V and 1 base at J, with 8 bases in the middle. Looked up from germline, CDR1 is SNHLY and CDR2 is FYNNEI. CDR3 length: 14 amino acids.

The CDR3 sequence is CASSQDGTGGNTIYF. The CDR3 DNA reads TGCGCCAGCAGCCAAGACGGGACAGGTGGAAACACCATATATTTT. This rearrangement joins TRBV4-1 to TRBJ1-3, with TRBD1 identical over 8 bases. Unmatched junction bases numbered 1, after V lost 0 bases and J lost 3 bases. Germline V gives CDR1 MGHRA, CDR2 YSYEKL. The CDR3 loop spans 15 amino acids.

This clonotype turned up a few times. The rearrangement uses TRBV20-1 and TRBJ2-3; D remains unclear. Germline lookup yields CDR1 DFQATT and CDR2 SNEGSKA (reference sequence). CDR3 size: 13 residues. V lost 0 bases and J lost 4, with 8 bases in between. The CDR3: CSARDLRADTQYF. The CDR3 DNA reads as TGCAGTGCTAGAGATCTTCGTGCAGATACGCAGTATTTT.